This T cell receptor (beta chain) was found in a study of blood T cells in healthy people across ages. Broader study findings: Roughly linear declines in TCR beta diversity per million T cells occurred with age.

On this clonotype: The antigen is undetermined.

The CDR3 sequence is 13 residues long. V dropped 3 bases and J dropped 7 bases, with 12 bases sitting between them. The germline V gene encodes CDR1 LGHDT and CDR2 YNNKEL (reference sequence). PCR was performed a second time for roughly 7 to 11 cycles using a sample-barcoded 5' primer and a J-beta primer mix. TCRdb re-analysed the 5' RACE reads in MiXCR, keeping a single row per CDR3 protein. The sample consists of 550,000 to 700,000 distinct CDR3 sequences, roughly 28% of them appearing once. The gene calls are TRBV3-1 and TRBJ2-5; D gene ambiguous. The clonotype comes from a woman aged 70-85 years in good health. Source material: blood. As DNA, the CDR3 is TGTGCCAGCAGCCAGGTAGACCTTAGGACCCAGTACTTC. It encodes CASSQVDLRTQYF.